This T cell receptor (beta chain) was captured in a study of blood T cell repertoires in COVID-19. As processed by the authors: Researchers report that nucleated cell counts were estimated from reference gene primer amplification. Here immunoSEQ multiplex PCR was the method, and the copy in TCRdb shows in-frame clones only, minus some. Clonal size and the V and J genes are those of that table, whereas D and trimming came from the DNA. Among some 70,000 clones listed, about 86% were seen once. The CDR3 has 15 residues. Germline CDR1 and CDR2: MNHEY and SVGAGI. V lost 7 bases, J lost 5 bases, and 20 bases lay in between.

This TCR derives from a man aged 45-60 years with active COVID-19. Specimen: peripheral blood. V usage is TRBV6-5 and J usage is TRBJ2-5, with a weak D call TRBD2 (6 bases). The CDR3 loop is CASTITGTHGETQYF. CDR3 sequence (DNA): TGTGCCAGCACCATCACCGGGACTCATGGGGAGACCCAGTACTTC.